This T cell receptor (beta chain) was recovered during a study of control samples from healthy donors and cancer patients. After removal of 1 base from V and 3 bases from J, the junction contained 7 bases not matched to a gene. Germline CDR1 is SEHNR and CDR2 is FQNEAQ (reference sequence). The CDR3 contains 16 residues. Measured with immunoSEQ multiplex PCR; TCRdb has only the in-frame clones, and not every one. The sample shows about 55,000 clones, approximately 88% of them seen only once. The sequencing input was blood. This sequence was found in a man over 45 in good health. This sequence joins TRBV7-9 and TRBJ2-7, with 9 bases identical to TRBD1. The CDR3 region has the DNA TGTGCCAGCAGCTTAGTCCCGGGACAGGGTGACTACGAGCAGTACTTC. This encodes CASSLVPGQGDYEQYF.